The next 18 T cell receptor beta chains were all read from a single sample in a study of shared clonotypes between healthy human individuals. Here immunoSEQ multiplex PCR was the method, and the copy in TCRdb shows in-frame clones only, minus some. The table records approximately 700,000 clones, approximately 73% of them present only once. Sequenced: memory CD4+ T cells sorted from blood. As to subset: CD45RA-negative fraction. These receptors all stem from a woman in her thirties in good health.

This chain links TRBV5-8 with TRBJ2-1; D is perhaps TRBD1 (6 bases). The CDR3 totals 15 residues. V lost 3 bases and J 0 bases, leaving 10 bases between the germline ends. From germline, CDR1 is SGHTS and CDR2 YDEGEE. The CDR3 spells CASSYTGRSYNEQFF. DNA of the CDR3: TGTGCCAGCAGCTACACAGGGCGCTCCTACAATGAGCAGTTCTTC.

CDR3 sequence reads: CASSLMVLVSGRLSTDTQYF. CDR3 in DNA: TGTGCCAGCAGTTTAATGGTTTTGGTTAGCGGGAGGCTGAGCACAGATACGCAGTATTTT. The chain links TRBV28 to TRBJ2-3; TRBD2 matches 10 bases. This CDR3 region has 20 residues. Germline loops: CDR1 MDHEN, CDR2 SYDVKM. The V and J ends lost 2 bases and 0 bases, in that order; junction bases with no gene match: 14.

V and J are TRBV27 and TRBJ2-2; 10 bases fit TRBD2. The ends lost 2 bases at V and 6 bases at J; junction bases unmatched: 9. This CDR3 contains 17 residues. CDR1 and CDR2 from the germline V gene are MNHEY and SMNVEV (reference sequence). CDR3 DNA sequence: TGTGCCAGCAGTTTAGCTAGCGGGAGTAGGGTTGCCGGGGAGCTGTTTTTT. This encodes CASSLASGSRVAGELFF.

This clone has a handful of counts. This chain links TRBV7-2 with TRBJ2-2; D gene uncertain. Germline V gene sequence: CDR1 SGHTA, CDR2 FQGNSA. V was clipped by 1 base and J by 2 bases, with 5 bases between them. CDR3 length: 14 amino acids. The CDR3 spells CASSLDSNTGELFF. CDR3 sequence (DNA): TGTGCCAGCAGCTTAGACAGTAACACCGGGGAGCTGTTTTTT.

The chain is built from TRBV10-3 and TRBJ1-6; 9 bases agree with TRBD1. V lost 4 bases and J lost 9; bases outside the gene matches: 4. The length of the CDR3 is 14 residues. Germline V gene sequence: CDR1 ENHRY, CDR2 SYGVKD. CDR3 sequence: CAISGTGVGSPLHF. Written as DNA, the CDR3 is TGTGCCATCAGTGGGACAGGGGTCGGTTCACCCCTCCACTTT.

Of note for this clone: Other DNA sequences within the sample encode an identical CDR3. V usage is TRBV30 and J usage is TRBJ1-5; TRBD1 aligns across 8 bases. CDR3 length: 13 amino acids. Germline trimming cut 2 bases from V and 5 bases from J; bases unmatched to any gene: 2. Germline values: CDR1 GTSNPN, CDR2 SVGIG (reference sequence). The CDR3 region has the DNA TGTGCCTGGAGTACAGGGGGTGATCAGCCCCAGCATTTT. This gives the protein CAWSTGGDQPQHF.

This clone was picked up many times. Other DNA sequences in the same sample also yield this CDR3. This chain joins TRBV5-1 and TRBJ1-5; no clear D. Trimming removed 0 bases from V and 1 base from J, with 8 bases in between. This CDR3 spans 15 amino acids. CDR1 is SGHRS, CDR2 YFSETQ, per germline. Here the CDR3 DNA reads TGCGCCAGCAGCTTGGACCCAGGAAGCAATCAGCCCCAGCATTTT. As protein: CASSLDPGSNQPQHF. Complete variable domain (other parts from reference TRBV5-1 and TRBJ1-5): KAGVTQTPRYLIKTRGQQVTLSCSPISGHRSVSWYQQTPGQGLQFLFEYFSETQRNKGNFPGRFSGRQFSNSRSEMNVSTLELGDSALYLCASSLDPGSNQPQHFGDGTRLSIL.

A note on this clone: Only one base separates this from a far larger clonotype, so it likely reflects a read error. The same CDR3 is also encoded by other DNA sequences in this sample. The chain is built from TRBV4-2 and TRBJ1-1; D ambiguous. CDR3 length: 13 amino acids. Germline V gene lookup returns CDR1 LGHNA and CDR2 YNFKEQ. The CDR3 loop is CASSQERGPEAFF. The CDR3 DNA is TGTGCCAGCAGCCAAGAAAGAGGGCCTGAAGCTTTTTTT.

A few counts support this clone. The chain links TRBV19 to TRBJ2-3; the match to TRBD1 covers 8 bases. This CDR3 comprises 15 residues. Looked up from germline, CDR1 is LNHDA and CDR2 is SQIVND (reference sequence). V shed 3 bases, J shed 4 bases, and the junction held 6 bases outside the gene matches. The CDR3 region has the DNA TGTGCCAGTAGTATTAGGAGGACAGGGTCAGATACGCAGTATTTT. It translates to CASSIRRTGSDTQYF. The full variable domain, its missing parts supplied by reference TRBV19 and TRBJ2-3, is DGGITQSPKYLFRKEGQNVTLSCEQNLNHDAMYWYRQDPGQGLRLIYYSQIVNDFQKGDIAEGYSVSREKKESFPLTVTSAQKNPTAFYLCASSIRRTGSDTQYFGPGTRLTVL.

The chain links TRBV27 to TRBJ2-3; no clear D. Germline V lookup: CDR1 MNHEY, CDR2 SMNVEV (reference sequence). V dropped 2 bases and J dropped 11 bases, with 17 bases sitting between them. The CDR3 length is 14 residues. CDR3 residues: CASSLQPRERQQYF. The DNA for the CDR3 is TGTGCCAGCAGTTTACAGCCGCGAGAAAGACAGCAGTATTTT.

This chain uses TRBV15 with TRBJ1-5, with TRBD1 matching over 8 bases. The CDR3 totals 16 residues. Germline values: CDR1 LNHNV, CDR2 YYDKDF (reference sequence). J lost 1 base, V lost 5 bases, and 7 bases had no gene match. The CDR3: CATSFRGLESNQPQHF. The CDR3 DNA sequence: TGTGCCACCAGCTTCAGGGGGCTAGAGAGCAATCAGCCCCAGCATTTT.

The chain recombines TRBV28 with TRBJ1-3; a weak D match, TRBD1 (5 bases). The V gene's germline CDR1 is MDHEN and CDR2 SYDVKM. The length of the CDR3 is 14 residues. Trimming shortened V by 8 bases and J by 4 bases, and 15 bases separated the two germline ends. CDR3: CASRRAGPGNTIYF. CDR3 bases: TGTGCCAGCCGACGAGCGGGACCCGGAAACACCATATATTTT.

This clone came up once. The CDR3 spells CASSQRGQSDEQYF. The CDR3 DNA is TGTGCCAGCAGCCAAAGGGGACAGTCTGACGAGCAGTACTTC. This rearrangement joins TRBV7-2 to TRBJ2-7, with TRBD1 matching over 7 bases. V was clipped by 5 bases and J by 5 bases; unmatched bases: 9. Per germline, CDR1 SGHTA and CDR2 FQGNSA. The CDR3 consists of 14 residues.

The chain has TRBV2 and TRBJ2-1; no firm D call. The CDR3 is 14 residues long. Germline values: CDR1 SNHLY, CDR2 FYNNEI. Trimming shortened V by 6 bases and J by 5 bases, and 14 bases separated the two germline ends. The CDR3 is CASRVPTYNNEQFF. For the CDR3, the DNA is TGTGCCAGCAGGGTCCCTACTTATAACAATGAGCAGTTCTTC.

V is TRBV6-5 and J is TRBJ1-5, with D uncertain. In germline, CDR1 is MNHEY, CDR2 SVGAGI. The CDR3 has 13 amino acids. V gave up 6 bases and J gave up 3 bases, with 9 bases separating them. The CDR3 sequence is CASSRLLNQPQHF. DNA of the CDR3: TGTGCCAGCAGCCGCCTTCTCAATCAGCCCCAGCATTTT.

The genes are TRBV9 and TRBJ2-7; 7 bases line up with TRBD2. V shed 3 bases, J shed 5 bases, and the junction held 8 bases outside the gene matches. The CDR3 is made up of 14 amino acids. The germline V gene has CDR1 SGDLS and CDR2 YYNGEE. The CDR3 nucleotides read TGTGCCAGCAGCGCGAGCGGGAAACTGGACGAGCAGTACTTC. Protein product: CASSASGKLDEQYF.

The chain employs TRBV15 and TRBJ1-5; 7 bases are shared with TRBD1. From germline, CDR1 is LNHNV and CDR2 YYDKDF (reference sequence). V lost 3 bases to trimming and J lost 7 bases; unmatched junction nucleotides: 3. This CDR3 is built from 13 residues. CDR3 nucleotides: TGTGCCACCAGCAGCCTCAGGGGGCAGCCCCAGCATTTT. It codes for CATSSLRGQPQHF.

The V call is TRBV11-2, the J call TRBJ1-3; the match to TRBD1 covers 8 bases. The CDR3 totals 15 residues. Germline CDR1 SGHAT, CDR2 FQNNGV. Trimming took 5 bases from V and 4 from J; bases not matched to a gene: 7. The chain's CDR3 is CASSPDWTGGNTIYF. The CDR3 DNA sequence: TGTGCCAGCAGCCCAGATTGGACAGGGGGAAACACCATATATTTT.